This TCR beta chain was observed in a study of blood T cell repertoires in COVID-19. Across the whole study: T cells, B-cell-depleted T cells, or PBMCs supplied cDNA or gDNA.

CDR3 length: 14 residues. Germline CDR1 SGHNT, CDR2 YENEEA. V shed 1 base and J 3 bases; nucleotides not matched to a gene: 3. Sequencing was performed with immunoSEQ multiplex PCR; in TCRdb, only in-frame clones are kept and a portion is missing. The sample lists about 37,000 clones; more than 85% were seen once. V usage is TRBV11-3 and J usage is TRBJ2-7; 7 bases fit TRBD1. This TCR came from a woman older than 75 with acute or convalescent COVID-19. Sample: peripheral blood. In DNA, the CDR3 is TGTGCCAGCAGCTTAGGAGGGGGCAACTACGAGCAGTACTTC. Translating it yields CASSLGGGNYEQYF.